The clone carrying this T cell receptor (beta chain) came up once. The junction and the germline gene differ at one end; a read error may be behind it. An immunoSEQ assay, version v3.0, was performed at survey level. Libraries were prepared by immunoSEQ multiplex PCR; TCRdb keeps only in-frame clonotypes and omits some of them. In the table there are about 39,000 clones, about 90% of which are singletons. This sample was included in a study of long-term antiretroviral therapy in people with HIV. The CDR3 totals 10 residues. The germline V gene encodes CDR1 SSHAT and CDR2 FNYEAQ (reference sequence). This clonotype was sampled from a woman between 50 and 59 years old with HIV. V and J are TRBV7-7 and TRBJ2-5, with D hard to call. The material sequenced was unsorted PBMCs, taken 1.2 years after starting antiretroviral therapy. The CDR3 sequence is CASSLGTQYF. The CDR3 region has the DNA TGTGCTAGCAGCTTAGGGACCCAGTACTTC.